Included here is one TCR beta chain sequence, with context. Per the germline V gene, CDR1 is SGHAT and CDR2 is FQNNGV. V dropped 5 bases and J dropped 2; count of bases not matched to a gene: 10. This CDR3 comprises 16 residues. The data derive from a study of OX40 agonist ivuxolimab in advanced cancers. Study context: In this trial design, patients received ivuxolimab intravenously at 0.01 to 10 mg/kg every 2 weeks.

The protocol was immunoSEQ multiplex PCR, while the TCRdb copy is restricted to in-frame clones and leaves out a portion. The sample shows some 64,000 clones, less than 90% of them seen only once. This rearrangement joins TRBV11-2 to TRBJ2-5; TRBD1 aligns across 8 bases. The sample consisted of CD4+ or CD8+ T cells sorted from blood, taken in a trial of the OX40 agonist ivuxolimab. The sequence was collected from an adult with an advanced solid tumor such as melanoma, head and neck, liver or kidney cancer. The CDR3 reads CASSLLGTGDQETQYF. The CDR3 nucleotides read TGTGCCAGCAGCCTACTAGGGACAGGAGATCAAGAGACCCAGTACTTC.